The 17 T cell receptor beta chains given below trace back to one sample, sequenced in a study of post-analysis software for immune sequencing data. Study conclusions and caveats: TRBV5-6, TRBV5-1 and TRBV20-1 belonged to a set of five TRBV segments that were more frequent in patients than controls.

cDNA libraries for TCR beta contained unique molecular identifiers. Each CDR3 protein gets one entry after TCRdb re-called the PCR reads with MiXCR. The sample contains 750,000 to 900,000 distinct CDR3 sequences, under 60% of which appear only once. Their antigens are not known. Specimen: blood. These receptors were obtained from a girl aged 10 to 17 with multiple sclerosis.

V is TRBV6-1 and J is TRBJ2-1; the D gene is possibly TRBD2 (5 bases). V was cut by 2 bases and J by 9 bases, with 11 bases left in between. The CDR3 is 13 residues long. Germline values: CDR1 MNHNS, CDR2 SASEGT. Here the CDR3 reads CASSESQSGEQFF. The DNA for the CDR3 is TGTGCCAGCAGTGAAAGTCAGAGCGGTGAGCAGTTCTTC.

This clonotype was observed a handful of times. The V call is TRBV3-1, the J call TRBJ2-4; D is undetermined. The J call may not be correct, given that the DNA end is closer to TRBJ2-7. Germline V lookup: CDR1 LGHDT, CDR2 YNNKEL (reference sequence). The CDR3 has 15 residues. CDR3 nucleotides: TGTGCCAGCAGCCAAGTCGACAATGGGCCCTACGAGCAGTACTTC. The encoded protein is CASSQVDNGPYEQYF.

The CDR3 protein is CASSQDSGTSGKPYNEQYF. In DNA form, the CDR3 reads TGTGCCAGCAGCCAAGATTCCGGGACTAGCGGGAAACCCTACAATGAGCAGTACTTC. The chain couples TRBV14 to TRBJ2-7; 13 bases agree with TRBD2. The CDR3 spans 19 residues. Per germline, CDR1 SGHDN and CDR2 FVKESK. J lost 7 bases, V lost 0 bases, and 15 bases had no gene match.

V usage is TRBV5-1 and J usage is TRBJ2-7, with a weak D call TRBD2 (5 bases). Germline CDR1 is SGHRS and CDR2 is YFSETQ. V was shortened by 5 bases and J by 1 base, with 13 bases between the two germline ends. The CDR3 sequence is 14 residues long. Here the CDR3 reads CASSSEQGSYEQYF. Here the CDR3 DNA reads TGCGCCAGCAGTAGCGAACAAGGATCCTACGAGCAGTACTTC.

The V gene is TRBV27, the J gene TRBJ2-4; 9 bases match TRBD2. The tail of the sequence fits TRBJ2-7 better, so the J call may be wrong. From germline, CDR1 is MNHEY and CDR2 SMNVEV (reference sequence). The CDR3 extends over 12 amino acids. DNA for the CDR3: TGTGCCAGCAGGAAAGCGGGAGGCGAGCAGTACTTC. It specifies CASRKAGGEQYF.

This clonotype was detected a few times. The CDR3 loop reads CSVEDELGEAFF. The CDR3 nucleotides read TGCAGCGTTGAAGATGAGCTGGGAGAAGCTTTCTTT. The chain joins TRBV29-1 to TRBJ1-1; D is uncertain. The germline V and J ends were trimmed by 0 bases and 8 bases, with 10 bases remaining between them. The CDR3 covers 12 residues. Germline CDR1 is SQVTM and CDR2 is ANQGSEA.

This clonotype was seen a few times. The chain couples TRBV12-3 or TRBV12-4 to TRBJ2-1; 12 positions agree with TRBD2. The CDR3 contains 13 residues. V was clipped by 11 bases and J by 8 bases; unmatched bases: 7. The CDR3 protein is CASLAGGRDEQFF. CDR3 nucleotides: TGTGCCTCCCTAGCGGGAGGGCGTGATGAGCAGTTCTTC.

CDR3 sequence reads: CASSLRRHLATDTQYF. DNA of the CDR3: TGTGCCAGCAGCTTAAGGCGCCACTTGGCCACAGATACGCAGTATTTT. The rearrangement uses TRBV7-8 and TRBJ2-3; D gene ambiguous. The V end was cut by 2 bases, the J end by 2 bases, with 14 bases between. This CDR3 is built from 16 residues. Germline V lookup: CDR1 SGHVS, CDR2 FQNEAQ.

The chain combines TRBV20-1 with TRBJ2-1; 9 nucleotides align to TRBD2. The J segment lost 3 bases and the V segment lost 1 base, leaving 7 bases of the junction unmatched. CDR3 size: 16 residues. Germline loops: CDR1 DFQATT, CDR2 SNEGSKA (reference sequence). For the CDR3, the DNA is TGCAGTGCTAGAGCAGGGGGGCGGGAGGGCTACAATGAGCAGTTCTTC. This gives the protein CSARAGGREGYNEQFF.

This clonotype was seen only once. This chain uses TRBV7-9 with TRBJ2-5; D could derive from TRBD1 or TRBD2 (6 bases each). The closer fit of TRBJ2-7 to the DNA end suggests the J call may be wrong. Germline V gene lookup returns CDR1 SEHNR and CDR2 FQNEAQ (reference sequence). CDR3 length: 15 residues. As DNA, the CDR3 is TGTGCCAGCAGCTTAGTGGGGGGCGAATTCGACGAGCAGTACTTC. This codes for CASSLVGGEFDEQYF.

This clonotype appeared a few times. The chain carries TRBV9 and TRBJ2-7; TRBD1 agrees at 11 bases. The CDR3 has 15 amino acids. CDR1 is SGDLS and CDR2 is YYNGEE in the germline V gene. The ends lost 2 bases at V and 3 bases at J; junction bases unmatched: 4. The CDR3 DNA reads TGTGCCAGCAGCGTGGGCGGGACAGGGGGCTACGAGCAGTACTTC. Protein product: CASSVGGTGGYEQYF.

The J gene is TRBJ2-3, the V gene TRBV7-9; the D gene could be TRBD1 or TRBD2 (5 bases each). The V and J ends lost 4 bases and 3 bases respectively, with 11 bases between them. The CDR3 is 14 amino acids. The V gene's germline CDR1 is SEHNR and CDR2 FQNEAQ (reference sequence). CDR3 amino acids: CASSSRDHTDTQYF. The CDR3 DNA reads TGTGCCAGCAGCTCCCGGGACCATACAGATACGCAGTATTTT.

This rearrangement joins TRBV28 to TRBJ2-5; TRBD1 matches 7 bases. Germline V lookup: CDR1 MDHEN, CDR2 SYDVKM. The length of the CDR3 is 13 residues. The CDR3 spells CDPGDRDQETQYF. CDR3 in DNA: TGTGACCCCGGAGACAGGGACCAAGAGACCCAGTACTTC.

This clonotype was counted only a few times. This rearrangement joins TRBV12-3 or TRBV12-4 to TRBJ2-3, with D uncertain. This CDR3 region has 12 residues. The V and J ends lost 5 bases and 4 bases respectively, with 7 bases between them. The CDR3: CASSPTADTQYF. The CDR3 DNA sequence: TGTGCCAGCAGTCCCACGGCAGATACGCAGTATTTT.

The genes are TRBV4-2 and TRBJ2-7; 8 bases align to TRBD2. This CDR3 has 15 residues. From germline, CDR1 is LGHNA and CDR2 YNFKEQ. Trimming took 3 bases from V and 3 from J; bases not matched to a gene: 7. CDR3 amino acids: CASSHELADLYEQYF. CDR3 bases: TGTGCCAGCAGCCATGAACTAGCGGATCTCTACGAGCAGTACTTC.

This clonotype was observed a handful of times. The chain is built from TRBV24-1 and TRBJ2-4; TRBD2 aligns across 7 bases. The DNA end is a closer match to TRBJ2-5, so the J assignment may be wrong. The CDR3 has 13 amino acids. Germline CDR1 KGHDR, CDR2 SFDVKD. Here the CDR3 DNA reads TGTGCCACCAGTAGGGAGGGACAAGAGACCCAGTACTTC. Translation: CATSREGQETQYF.

Only a few counts were recorded for this clonotype. This chain joins TRBV5-1 and TRBJ2-1, with unresolved D. Germline values: CDR1 SGHRS, CDR2 YFSETQ. The V gene lost 0 bases and the J gene lost 7 bases, with 11 bases spanning the gap. The length of the CDR3 is 14 residues. The CDR3 protein is CASSLDPLGNEQFF. In DNA, the CDR3 is TGCGCCAGCAGCTTGGACCCTCTAGGGAATGAGCAGTTCTTC.